The clone carrying this TCR beta chain was observed a single time. Its target is not known. Sequenced by immunoSEQ multiplex PCR; TCRdb stores in-frame clones only, minus some. Here the sample spans fewer than 50,000 clones, roughly 89% being singletons. The sample belongs to a study of PD-L1 blockade in urothelial cancer. Study outcomes and limitations: Having blood TCR clonality under the median before treatment predicted better survival.

CDR1 is SGHRS and CDR2 is YFSETQ in the germline V gene. Losses at the gene ends were 3 bases for V and 4 bases for J; bases not matched to a gene: 8. The CDR3 is made up of 17 amino acids. Time point in this sample: peripheral blood 6 weeks after treatment start. The sequencing used PBMCs, collected around atezolizumab (anti-PD-L1) treatment. J is TRBJ2-5 and V is TRBV5-1; the match to TRBD2 covers 14 bases. The TCR was taken from a man between 65 and 80 years old with urothelial cancer. CDR3 in amino acids: CASSSGLAGVSGETQYF. The CDR3 DNA reads TGCGCCAGCAGCTCGGGACTAGCGGGAGTATCCGGAGAGACCCAGTACTTC.